This T cell receptor beta chain was sequenced for a study of human CD4 T cells and Enterobacteriaceae. V was cut by 1 base and J by 2 bases, with 9 bases left in between. This CDR3 region has 14 residues. CDR1 SGHDN and CDR2 FVKESK come from the germline V gene. Sorting took every CD4+ cell except CD45RA+CCR7+CD95- naive cells, reaching over 95% purity. Deep-level sequencing, detecting one cell in 200,000, covered ex vivo memory CD4+. The table came from immunoSEQ multiplex PCR; TCRdb's copy has only in-frame clones and leaves some out. Among fewer than 35,000 clones listed, more than 80% were seen once.

What was sequenced was memory CD4+ T cells from blood. The TCR comes from a human donor in good health. The chain uses TRBV14 and TRBJ2-7, with D perhaps TRBD1 (5 bases). The CDR3 nucleotides read TGTGCCAGCAGCCAAGTGGGGCTAACCTACGAGCAGTACTTC. It specifies CASSQVGLTYEQYF.